Listed below are T cell receptor beta chains from one sample, sequenced in a study of T cells in Graves' hyperthyroidism and ophthalmopathy. TCRdb processed the multiplex PCR reads anew with MiXCR; each CDR3 protein has one entry. The table has fewer than 650,000 distinct CDR3 sequences, 12% to 15% seen once. Material: blood. Every receptor here comes from a woman younger than 30 with Graves' ophthalmopathy. The conserved cysteine and the conserved F or W are not part of the CDR3 here.

>TRBV2
ASNRDREQPQH
>TRBV5-8
ASSLVAVNTGELF
>TRBV7-2
ASSLGPAGSNTGELF
>TRBV5-4
ASSRVSAQYTEAF
>TRBV19
ASSIPTGLMNTEAF
>TRBV5-1
ATQLWGARWDEQF
>TRBV27
ASSPQGSVYEQY
>TRBV12-3/TRBV12-4
ASSPRDRQGDTQY
>TRBV20-1
SAVGTTIQETQY
>TRBV4-3
ASSRNRRYTEAF
>TRBV2
ASSEQVIGYEQY
>TRBV28
ASSFGGAQLGYT
>TRBV7-2
ASSFIGQSTDTQY
>TRBV6-2/TRBV6-3
ASRASGRAQETQY
>TRBV6-1
ASSRPLLLAKNIQY
>TRBV12-3/TRBV12-4
ASSFVRGITDTQY
>TRBV12-3/TRBV12-4
ASGYRDRGF
>TRBV12-3/TRBV12-4
ASSFIGRDYGYT
>TRBV2
ASSGMGEQF
>TRBV6-1
ASRAGGTYDLYEQY
>TRBV9
ASSSTSLAGVNYEQY
>TRBV5-1
ASSARLVDTQY
>TRBV19
ATYARWLNTEAF
>TRBV12-3/TRBV12-4
ASSLGEAEAF
>TRBV30
AWQGRYKAF
>TRBV30
AWILSGNTIY
>TRBV11-2
ASSSEVTQY
>TRBV6-2/TRBV6-3
ASSYSIPLGTGLSTDTQY
>TRBV12-3/TRBV12-4
ASSFQGPGTEAF
>TRBV4-3
ASSLSRQGPQETQY
>TRBV5-1
ASSSPRILDEQF
>TRBV27
ASRSFGGGRETQY
>TRBV27
ASSFGRVSEQF
>TRBV30
AWSVLSGRITGELF
>TRBV18
ASSPLRDLDTQY
>TRBV20-1
SARGLAGKNEQF
>TRBV18
ASSPPGGTGDEQY
>TRBV27
ASSFGLAGGSSYEQY
>TRBV19
ASSILRGSNEKLF
>TRBV6-1
ASTWGGKGEQY
>TRBV6-1
ASSPLPTDNSPLH
>TRBV24-1
ATGQGSDEQY
>TRBV7-9
ASSFYQETQY
>TRBV7-6
ASSPEGTWADTQY
>TRBV12-3/TRBV12-4
ASSLSGGYGYT
>TRBV6-1
ARPGTGVTDTQY
>TRBV18
ASSSTSGMTDEQF
>TRBV19
ASKAETGNTIY
>TRBV20-1
SARELGSGLSSTDTQY
>TRBV28
ASSFLTSNEKLF
>TRBV12-3/TRBV12-4
ASSLGPGRNTIY
>TRBV3-1
ASSRTSVNYEQY
>TRBV27
ASSLGLAGAGEQF
>TRBV7-2
ASSWTSGASYEQY